This passage covers 14 T cell receptor beta chains from one sample sequenced in a study of CD8+CD57+ T cells in acquired aplastic anemia. Patients selected for sequencing had displayed CD8+CD57+ cell expansion by flow cytometry. Genomic DNA constituted the template upon which TCR beta VDJ and CDR3 profiling was performed. TCRdb used MiXCR to reprocess the reads, holding one entry per CDR3 protein. The sample yields a few hundred thousand distinct CDR3 sequences, roughly 50% seen once. Sequencing was done on a sample of sorted CD4+, CD8+, or CD8+CD57+ T cells (not recorded which) from PBMCs. The receptors stem from a human donor with aplastic anemia.

This clonotype was detected ten times or more. The rearrangement links TRBV6-6 to TRBJ2-7; the D gene is possibly TRBD1 (6 bases). The length of the CDR3 is 13 residues. Trimming removed 4 bases at V and 3 bases at J, with 10 bases between. Germline CDR1 reads MNHNY; CDR2 reads SVGAGI (reference sequence). CDR3: CASSSQGGYEQYF. CDR3 nucleotide sequence: TGTGCCAGCAGTTCTCAAGGGGGCTACGAGCAGTACTTC.

This clonotype was seen just once. This chain uses TRBV7-9 with TRBJ1-2; 9 bases align to TRBD1. The length of the CDR3 is 17 residues. V lost 1 base and J lost 3; bases outside the gene matches: 9. Germline V gene sequence: CDR1 SEHNR, CDR2 FQNEAQ (reference sequence). The CDR3 protein is CASSLEGDRVVDYGYTF. DNA of the CDR3: TGTGCCAGCAGCTTAGAGGGGGACAGGGTGGTAGACTATGGCTACACCTTC.

As concerns this clonotype: The germline gene is not matched at one end of the junction; a read error may be the cause. The chain has TRBV2 and TRBJ2-5; D might be TRBD1 (6 bases). The CDR3 extends over 14 amino acids. CDR1 and CDR2 from the germline V gene are SNHLY and FYNNEI. DNA of the CDR3: TGTGCCAGCAAAGTTGGACAGCGCCAAGAGGCCCAGTACTTC. Its protein is CASKVGQRQEAQYF.

CDR3 amino acids: CASSFFGGGTQYF. In DNA form, the CDR3 reads TGCGCCAGCAGCTTCTTCGGTGGGGGCACGCAGTATTTT. The chain recombines TRBV5-1 with TRBJ2-3, with D possibly matching TRBD1 (6 bases). Looked up from germline, CDR1 is SGHRS and CDR2 is YFSETQ. This CDR3 is 13 amino acids long. With 2 bases removed from V and 9 bases from J, the gap between germline ends came to 13 bases.

This clonotype was seen a handful of times. The V and J genes are TRBV5-1 and TRBJ2-7; TRBD2 matches 10 bases. CDR1 and CDR2 from the germline V gene are SGHRS and YFSETQ. The length of the CDR3 is 18 residues. The junction had 13 bases not matched to a gene; V was cut back by 4 bases and J by 0 bases. The CDR3 coding sequence is TGCGCCAGCAGCCCAGCGGGGGGGGACAGTCGCAGCTCCTACGAGCAGTACTTC. It is translated as CASSPAGGDSRSSYEQYF.

The rearrangement joins TRBV7-9 to TRBJ1-1; D is uncertain. The germline CDR1 and CDR2 sequences are SEHNR and FQNEAQ (reference sequence). There are 13 residues in the CDR3. V shed 5 bases and J shed 5 bases, with 12 bases lying between them. The CDR3 loop reads CASSEVRCTEAFF. CDR3 nucleotides: TGTGCCAGCAGCGAGGTGAGATGTACTGAAGCTTTCTTT. The entire variable domain, with the rest obtained from reference TRBV7-9 and TRBJ1-1, is as follows: DTGVSQNPRHKITKRGQNVTFRCDPISEHNRLYWYRQTLGQGPEFLTYFQNEAQLEKSRLLSDRFSAERPKGSFSTLEIQRTEQGDSAMYLCASSEVRCTEAFFGQGTRLTVV.

This clonotype was observed at least ten times. Here the CDR3 reads CSASLGLAGGLYEQYF. The CDR3 DNA reads TGCAGTGCTAGCCTAGGACTAGCGGGGGGCCTCTACGAGCAGTACTTC. The genes are TRBV20-1 and TRBJ2-7; 14 bases align to TRBD2. This CDR3 comprises 16 residues. The germline V gene encodes CDR1 DFQATT and CDR2 SNEGSKA (reference sequence). Unmatched junction bases numbered 7, after V lost 3 bases and J lost 3 bases.

V is TRBV3-1 and J is TRBJ2-7; no definite D call. The CDR3 has 15 residues. The germline V gene encodes CDR1 LGHDT and CDR2 YNNKEL (reference sequence). V was cut by 1 base and J by 0 bases, with 10 bases left in between. The CDR3 protein is CASSQGQFSSYEQYF. Here the CDR3 DNA reads TGTGCCAGCAGCCAAGGACAATTCTCCTCCTACGAGCAGTACTTC.

In this sample, this clonotype turned up many times. The V call is TRBV20-1, the J call TRBJ2-3, with 10 bases fitting TRBD2. The CDR3 runs to 14 residues. CDR1 and CDR2 from the germline V gene are DFQATT and SNEGSKA (reference sequence). Losses at the gene ends were 4 bases for V and 5 bases for J; bases not matched to a gene: 6. As DNA, the CDR3 is TGCAGTGCTAAAAGCGGGGGGGCTAAAGATACGCAGTATTTT. Translated: CSAKSGGAKDTQYF.

This clonotype showed up just a few times. The chain uses TRBV27 and TRBJ1-3; TRBD1 matches at 8 bases. The CDR3 is made up of 14 amino acids. After removal of 5 bases from V and 8 bases from J, the junction contained 8 bases not matched to a gene. The germline gives CDR1 MNHEY, CDR2 SMNVEV (reference sequence). CDR3 in DNA: TGTGCCAGCAGTCAGGACAGGGAGGCGGACACCATATATTTT. Amino acid sequence: CASSQDREADTIYF.

This clonotype turned up a few times. The chain is built from TRBV10-3 and TRBJ2-7, with TRBD2 as a possible D gene (6 bases). The V gene's germline CDR1 is ENHRY and CDR2 SYGVKD. The CDR3 runs to 15 residues. V dropped 4 bases and J dropped 3 bases, with 16 bases sitting between them. The CDR3 DNA reads as TGTGCCATCAGTGGGGCCAGCGGGCGAGACTACGAGCAGTACTTC. It codes for CAISGASGRDYEQYF.

V and J are TRBV27 and TRBJ1-2; the D is unclear. Germline V CDR1 and CDR2: MNHEY, SMNVEV (reference sequence). The CDR3 extends over 12 amino acids. With 11 bases removed from V and 4 bases from J, the gap between germline ends came to 14 bases. This CDR3 reads CAVGPEGYGYTF. DNA of the CDR3: TGTGCCGTCGGCCCGGAGGGCTATGGCTACACCTTC.

This clonotype turned up a few times. This chain uses TRBV6-6 with TRBJ1-3; no reliable D call. This CDR3 contains 14 residues. Germline assignment: CDR1 MNHNY and CDR2 SVGAGI (reference sequence). Trimming left V 2 bases short and J 4 bases short, with 9 bases between. This chain's CDR3 is CASSYGSEGNTIYF. The CDR3 DNA is TGTGCCAGCAGTTACGGGTCAGAAGGAAACACCATATATTTT.

This clonotype was recorded at least ten times. The chain couples TRBV4-1 to TRBJ1-6; D gene uncertain. The CDR3 is made up of 14 amino acids. Germline loops: CDR1 MGHRA, CDR2 YSYEKL. Trimming removed 0 bases from V and 7 bases from J, with 7 bases in between. DNA for the CDR3: TGCGCCAGCAGCCAAGAGGGTTACAATTCACCCCTCCACTTT. The encoded protein is CASSQEGYNSPLHF.